The entry below describes one T cell receptor beta chain. This CDR3 is 14 amino acids long. The germline V gene encodes CDR1 LGHDT and CDR2 YNNKEL (reference sequence). The V gene lost 1 base and the J gene lost 7 bases, with 11 bases spanning the gap. These data are taken from a study of control samples from healthy donors and cancer patients. This table comes from immunoSEQ multiplex PCR, and its TCRdb copy is limited to in-frame clones, with some not included. The table has some 120,000 clones, more than 75% seen once; the top ten hold 2% to 2.5%. J is TRBJ1-5 and V is TRBV3-1 (or the pseudogene TRBV3-2); possible D gene TRBD1, 6 bases. The specimen was blood. This clonotype was sampled from a woman aged 70-85 years in good health. CDR3 DNA sequence: TGTGCCAGCAGCCAAGCAGGGGTGAGACAGCCCCAGCATTTT. Translation gives CASSQAGVRQPQHF.